Following are 20 T cell receptor beta chains from one sample sequenced in a study of control samples from healthy donors and cancer patients. Using immunoSEQ multiplex PCR, the repertoire was profiled, and TCRdb retains in-frame clones only, with some absent. The sample contains approximately 35,000 clones, roughly 92% of which appear only once. Specimen: PBMCs. The receptors were sampled from a middle-aged man with colorectal cancer.

The chain uses TRBV9 and TRBJ1-1, with no clear D. Germline CDR1 is SGDLS and CDR2 is YYNGEE. The length of the CDR3 is 15 residues. V was cut by 5 bases and J by 0 bases, with 14 bases left in between. The CDR3 protein is CASSPPGSLNTEAFF. The CDR3 DNA sequence: TGTGCCAGCAGTCCGCCGGGCAGTTTGAACACTGAAGCTTTCTTT.

The V gene is TRBV3-1 (or the pseudogene TRBV3-2), the J gene TRBJ1-2, with 7 nucleotides matching TRBD1. Trimming at V came to 0 bases and at J to 7 bases, leaving 2 bases not matched to a gene. The CDR3 is 13 residues long. Germline assignment: CDR1 LGHDT and CDR2 YNNKEL (reference sequence). CDR3 amino acids: CASSQDRGSGYTF. DNA of the CDR3: TGTGCCAGCAGCCAAGACAGGGGGTCTGGCTACACCTTC.

The V and J genes are TRBV7-8 and TRBJ2-2; no clear D gene. From germline, CDR1 is SGHVS and CDR2 FQNEAQ. V lost 1 base to trimming and J lost 4 bases, with 25 bases between them. The CDR3 totals 20 residues. CDR3 protein: CASSLVRTGSLRKPTGELFF. The DNA of the CDR3 is TGTGCCAGCAGCTTAGTCCGTACGGGCAGCCTCAGGAAACCCACCGGGGAGCTGTTTTTT.

The chain is built from TRBV9 and TRBJ2-5; no definite D call. CDR3 length: 16 amino acids. Germline V gives CDR1 SGDLS, CDR2 YYNGEE. V lost 0 bases and J 2 bases, leaving 14 bases between the germline ends. The chain's CDR3 is CASSVVPGGTQETQYF. CDR3 in DNA: TGTGCCAGCAGCGTAGTCCCTGGTGGCACTCAAGAGACCCAGTACTTC.

The chain recombines TRBV12-1 with TRBJ2-7. TRBV12-1 is termed a pseudogene. The length of the CDR3 is 14 residues. Written as DNA, the CDR3 is TGTGCCAGCAGCCCCATTAAGGCCCCCAACGAGCAGTACTTC. Its protein product is CASSPIKAPNEQYF.

The chain carries TRBV18 and TRBJ2-5, with a possible D match to TRBD2 (5 bases). V lost 1 base, J lost 5 bases, and 11 bases lay in between. The germline CDR1 and CDR2 sequences are KGHSH and LQKENI. The CDR3 is 14 residues long. The CDR3 DNA follows: TGTGCCAGCTCACCACAGCGGTTGGAGGAGACCCAGTACTTC. It encodes CASSPQRLEETQYF.

V usage is TRBV5-1 and J usage is TRBJ1-5; maybe TRBD1 (5 bases). The germline V and J ends were trimmed by 1 base and 0 bases, with 8 bases remaining between them. The CDR3 is 15 amino acids. Germline V gene data show CDR1 as SGHRS and CDR2 as YFSETQ. The CDR3 protein is CASSLTGVSNQPQHF. CDR3 bases: TGCGCCAGCAGCTTGACAGGAGTTAGCAATCAGCCCCAGCATTTT.

V and J are TRBV3-1 (or the pseudogene TRBV3-2) and TRBJ1-2; D unclear. V dropped 1 base and J dropped 5 bases, with 14 bases sitting between them. The V gene's germline CDR1 is LGHDT and CDR2 YNNKEL (reference sequence). This CDR3 has 15 amino acids. DNA for the CDR3: TGTGCCAGCAGCCAAGCGGGCACCCCGCGTTATGGCTACACCTTC. It specifies CASSQAGTPRYGYTF.

The chain recombines TRBV4-2 with TRBJ1-6, with a weak D call TRBD1 (6 bases). The V end lost 4 bases, the J end lost 9 bases, and 19 bases lay between the germline ends. CDR3 length equals 16 residues. Germline-derived CDR1 and CDR2 are LGHNA and YNFKEQ. CDR3 region: CASSPYLTGEPSPLHF. CDR3 sequence (DNA): TGTGCCAGCAGCCCCTACCTGACAGGAGAACCTTCACCCCTCCACTTT.

The rearrangement joins TRBV9 to TRBJ1-1; TRBD1 aligns across 9 bases. The V gene's germline CDR1 is SGDLS and CDR2 YYNGEE. The CDR3 extends over 15 amino acids. V was pared by 2 bases and J by 5 bases, with 7 bases of the junction left unmatched. The CDR3, as DNA: TGTGCCAGCAGCGTCGTGGGACAGGGAGGAACTGAAGCTTTCTTT. Amino acid sequence: CASSVVGQGGTEAFF.

The chain uses TRBV30 and TRBJ1-2, with no clear D. Per the germline V gene, CDR1 is GTSNPN and CDR2 is SVGIG (reference sequence). V was clipped by 3 bases and J by 5 bases, with 10 bases between them. This CDR3 region has 12 residues. DNA for the CDR3: TGTGCCTGGAGGGCAGGAAATTATGGCTACACCTTC. Its protein is CAWRAGNYGYTF.

V and J are TRBV30 and TRBJ2-5, with 12 bases aligning to TRBD1. Germline trimming cut 3 bases from V and 5 bases from J; bases unmatched to any gene: 13. The CDR3 spans 17 residues. Germline-derived CDR1 and CDR2 are GTSNPN and SVGIG (reference sequence). The CDR3 here is CAWRLRRDRGRSETQYF. CDR3 bases: TGTGCCTGGAGGTTGAGAAGGGACAGGGGGCGGTCGGAGACCCAGTACTTC. The full variable domain, in which reference TRBV30 and TRBJ2-5 provide the parts outside the CDR3, is SQTIHQWPATLVQPVGSPLSLECTVEGTSNPNLYWYRQAAGRGLQLLFYSVGIGQISSEVPQNLSASRPQDRQFILSSKKLLLSDSGFYLCAWRLRRDRGRSETQYFGPGTRLLVL.

The J gene is TRBJ2-1, the V gene TRBV5-1; no clear D gene. Trimming took 4 bases from V and 1 from J, leaving 9 bases between them. The CDR3 is made up of 14 amino acids. Germline loops: CDR1 SGHRS, CDR2 YFSETQ. The CDR3 region is CASSPQVSYNEQFF. The CDR3 DNA reads TGCGCCAGCAGCCCCCAGGTTTCCTACAATGAGCAGTTCTTC. Full variable domain (rest looked up from reference TRBV5-1 and TRBJ2-1): KAGVTQTPRYLIKTRGQQVTLSCSPISGHRSVSWYQQTPGQGLQFLFEYFSETQRNKGNFPGRFSGRQFSNSRSEMNVSTLELGDSALYLCASSPQVSYNEQFFGPGTRLTVL.

The J gene is TRBJ2-3, the V gene TRBV15; D gene uncertain. The V gene's germline CDR1 is LNHNV and CDR2 YYDKDF (reference sequence). The CDR3 consists of 15 residues. V was clipped by 4 bases and J by 8 bases, with 19 bases between them. The CDR3 sequence: CATSNRGAVGVTQYF. The CDR3 DNA follows: TGTGCCACCAGCAATAGAGGAGCAGTGGGTGTTACGCAGTATTTT.

V usage is TRBV25-1 and J usage is TRBJ2-3; 8 positions agree with TRBD1. The junction had 6 bases not matched to a gene; V was cut back by 4 bases and J by 0 bases. Germline CDR1 is MGHDK and CDR2 is SYGVNS. The CDR3 length is 16 residues. This CDR3 is CASSATGGKSTDTQYF. The DNA for the CDR3 is TGTGCCAGCAGTGCAACAGGGGGAAAGAGCACAGATACGCAGTATTTT.

The sample holds one count of this clone. The rearrangement uses TRBV21-1 and TRBJ1-2; the DNA was not compared with TRBD1, the D call given in the table. TRBV21-1 represents a pseudogene. The CDR3 is made up of 15 amino acids. Here the CDR3 reads CASSKGEQGACGYTF. The CDR3 DNA reads TGTGCCAGCAGCAAAGGGGAACAGGGGGCGTGTGGCTACACCTTC.

This clone was detected once. The CDR3 loop reads CASKSGTGNEKLFF. CDR3 DNA sequence: TGTGCCTCCAAGAGTGGGACAGGCAATGAAAAACTGTTTTTT. The V call is TRBV6-5, the J call TRBJ1-4; 8 bases match TRBD1. There are 14 residues in the CDR3. V shed 11 bases and J 5 bases; nucleotides not matched to a gene: 10. Germline values: CDR1 MNHEY, CDR2 SVGAGI.

V gene TRBV11-2 combines with J gene TRBJ2-7, with no clear D. V lost 4 bases and J 2 bases, leaving 0 bases between the germline ends. There are 10 residues in the CDR3. Germline lookup yields CDR1 SGHAT and CDR2 FQNNGV. Here the CDR3 reads CASSSYEQYF. CDR3 nucleotide sequence: TGTGCCAGCAGCTCCTACGAGCAGTACTTC.

The J gene is TRBJ1-2, the V gene TRBV7-3, with unresolved D. CDR3 size: 16 residues. V gave up 5 bases and J gave up 8 bases, with 24 bases separating them. Germline lookup yields CDR1 SGHTA and CDR2 FQGTGA. The CDR3 DNA follows: TGTGCCAGCAGCCTCCCGGGCGGAGCACATGTATGGGGCTACACCTTC. This encodes CASSLPGGAHVWGYTF.

The chain recombines TRBV19 with TRBJ1-1; no clear D gene. Germline CDR1 and CDR2: LNHDA and SQIVND (reference sequence). The ends were cut back, 4 bases at V and 4 bases at J, with 10 bases in the middle. CDR3 length: 13 amino acids. The CDR3 DNA is TGTGCCAGTAGTACGGGTTTAAGCACTGAAGCTTTCTTT. Its translation is CASSTGLSTEAFF.